This T cell receptor beta chain was documented in a study of T cell repertoires in cytomegalovirus infection. Germline V lookup: CDR1 SNHLY, CDR2 FYNNEI. The length of the CDR3 is 15 residues. Trimming took 6 bases from V and 3 from J; bases not matched to a gene: 7. One entry per CDR3 protein results from TCRdb running MiXCR on the reads. The table lists around 290,000 distinct CDR3 sequences, roughly a quarter of them singletons, with approximately 15% in the top ten. Sequenced input: PBMCs. The chain employs TRBV2 and TRBJ2-4; TRBD1 aligns across 8 bases. The source of this sequence is a human donor in good health (CMV status not recorded). Some clones in this sample may be carry-over from other donors' samples. The DNA of the CDR3 is TGTGCCAGCAGAGGACAGGGATTGGGCAAAAACATTCAGTACTTC. It is translated as CASRGQGLGKNIQYF.